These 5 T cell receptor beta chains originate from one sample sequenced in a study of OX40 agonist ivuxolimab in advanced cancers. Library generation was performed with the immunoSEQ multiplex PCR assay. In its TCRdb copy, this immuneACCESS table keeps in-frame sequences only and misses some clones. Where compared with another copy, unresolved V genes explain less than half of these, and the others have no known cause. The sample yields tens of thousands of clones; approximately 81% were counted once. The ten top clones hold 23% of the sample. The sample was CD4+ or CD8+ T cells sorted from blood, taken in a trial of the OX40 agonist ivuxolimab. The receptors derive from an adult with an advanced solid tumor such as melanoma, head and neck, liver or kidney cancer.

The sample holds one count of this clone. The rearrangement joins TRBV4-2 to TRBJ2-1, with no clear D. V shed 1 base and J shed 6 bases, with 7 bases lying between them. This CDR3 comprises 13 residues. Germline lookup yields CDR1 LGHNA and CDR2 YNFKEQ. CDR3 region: CASSQADFNEQFF. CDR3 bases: TGTGCCAGCAGCCAAGCAGACTTCAATGAGCAGTTCTTC.

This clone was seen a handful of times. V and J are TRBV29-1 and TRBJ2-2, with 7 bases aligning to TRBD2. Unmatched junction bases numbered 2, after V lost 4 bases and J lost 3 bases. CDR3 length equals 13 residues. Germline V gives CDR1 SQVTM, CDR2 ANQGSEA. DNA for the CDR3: TGCAGCGTTGCTGCGGGGGACACCGGGGAGCTGTTTTTT. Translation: CSVAAGDTGELFF.

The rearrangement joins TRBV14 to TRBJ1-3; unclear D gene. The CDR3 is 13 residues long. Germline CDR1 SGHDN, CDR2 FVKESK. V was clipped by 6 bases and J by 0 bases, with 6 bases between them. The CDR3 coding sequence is TGTGCCAGCAGTTGGGGCTCTGGAAACACCATATATTTT. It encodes CASSWGSGNTIYF.

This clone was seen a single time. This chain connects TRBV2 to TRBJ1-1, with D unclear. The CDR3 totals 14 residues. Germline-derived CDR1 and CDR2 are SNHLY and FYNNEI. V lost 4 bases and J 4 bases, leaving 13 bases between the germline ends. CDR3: CASSADFGGTEAFF. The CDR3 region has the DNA TGTGCCAGCAGTGCGGACTTTGGTGGCACTGAAGCTTTCTTT. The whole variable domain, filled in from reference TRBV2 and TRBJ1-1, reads EPEVTQTPSHQVTQMGQEVILRCVPISNHLYFYWYRQILGQKVEFLVSFYNNEISEKSEIFDDQFSVERPDGSNFTLKIRSTKLEDSAMYFCASSADFGGTEAFFGQGTRLTVV.

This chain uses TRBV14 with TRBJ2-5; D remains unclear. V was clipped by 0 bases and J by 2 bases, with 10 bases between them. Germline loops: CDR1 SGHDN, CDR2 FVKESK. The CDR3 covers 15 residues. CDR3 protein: CASSQDDFRQETQYF. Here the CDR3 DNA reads TGTGCCAGCAGCCAAGACGACTTCCGACAAGAGACCCAGTACTTC.